This paragraph covers one T cell receptor (beta chain) sequence. Its target is not known. Produced via immunoSEQ multiplex PCR; TCRdb's table is partial and in-frame only. Here the sample spans fewer than 80,000 clones, 85% to 95% being singletons. Between the trimmed V and J ends, which lost 3 bases and 5 bases, there was a span of 11 bases. This CDR3 comprises 14 residues. Germline assignment: CDR1 SNHLY and CDR2 FYNNEI. The data derive from a study of T cell clonotyping in hematopoietic cell transplantation. Points from the study as a whole: Higher Inverse Simpson Index values in graft donor and pretransplant recipient predicted broader posttransplant TCR diversity. Few recipient clonotypes overlapped donors; over 95% were de novo at given depth. After transplant, recipient diversity fell while pathologically expanded clonotypes grew through day 180.

The gene calls are TRBV2 and TRBJ1-5; no clear D gene. The sample taken for sequencing was peripheral blood mononuclear cells. The sequence was obtained from a man aged 45 to 65 in good health. Some clones in this sample may be carry-over from other donors' samples. This CDR3 is CASSEITEDQPQHF. Here the CDR3 DNA reads TGTGCCAGCAGTGAGATAACTGAAGATCAGCCCCAGCATTTT.